A single sample gave rise to the 21 T cell receptor beta chains below, sequenced in a study of OX40 agonist ivuxolimab in advanced cancers. Assay: immunoSEQ multiplex PCR; the TCRdb copy retains only in-frame clones and omits some. The sample records around 34,000 clones, 80% to 90% being singletons. The source material was CD4+ or CD8+ T cells sorted from blood, sampled in a trial of the OX40 agonist ivuxolimab. The receptors derive from an adult with an advanced solid tumor such as melanoma, head and neck, liver or kidney cancer.

The chain uses TRBV28 and TRBJ1-2, with D maybe TRBD1 (6 bases). CDR1 and CDR2 from the germline V gene are MDHEN and SYDVKM. Trimming removed 4 bases from V and 8 bases from J, with 11 bases in between. The CDR3 extends over 12 amino acids. This CDR3 reads CASSSGAGGYTF. Here the CDR3 DNA reads TGTGCCAGCAGTTCAGGGGCAGGAGGCTACACCTTC.

The CDR3 is CASSDGGGYEQYF. The CDR3 nucleotides read TGTGCCAGCAGCGACGGCGGGGGCTACGAGCAGTACTTC. The chain employs TRBV9 and TRBJ2-7, with 7 bases that match TRBD2. The germline V gene has CDR1 SGDLS and CDR2 YYNGEE. Trimming removed 3 bases from V and 3 bases from J; junction bases left unmatched: 3. This CDR3 has 13 amino acids.

The CDR3 DNA follows: TGTGCCAGCAGCTTAGCGGGGGGTACCTACGAGCAGTACTTC. Protein sequence: CASSLAGGTYEQYF. The chain recombines TRBV7-9 with TRBJ2-5; D perhaps matches TRBD2 (6 bases). Gene TRBJ2-7 matches the end of the DNA better, so the J call may be wrong. The CDR3 loop spans 14 amino acids. Germline V lookup: CDR1 SEHNR, CDR2 FQNEAQ (reference sequence).

The V gene is TRBV6-4, the J gene TRBJ1-1, with 8 bases fitting TRBD1. There are 14 residues in the CDR3. The germline V gene has CDR1 MRHNA and CDR2 SNTAGT. V lost 6 bases to trimming and J lost 7 bases; unmatched junction nucleotides: 10. The CDR3 loop is CASRNGQGAGEAFF. CDR3 coding DNA: TGTGCCAGCAGAAACGGCCAGGGGGCCGGTGAAGCTTTCTTT.

The chain employs TRBV6-5 and TRBJ2-7, with 7 bases that match TRBD2. V lost 0 bases, J lost 2 bases, and 7 bases stayed unmatched. Germline V gene data show CDR1 as MNHEY and CDR2 as SVGAGI. The CDR3 totals 16 residues. The CDR3 bases are TGTGCCAGCAGTTACTCGGGGGGGGGTCCCCCCTACGAGCAGTACTTC. It is translated as CASSYSGGGPPYEQYF.

The chain combines TRBV4-1 with TRBJ2-6; 7 bases align to TRBD1. The germline gives CDR1 MGHRA, CDR2 YSYEKL. The CDR3 length is 16 residues. J was trimmed by 2 bases and V by 3 bases; bases with no gene match: 4. CDR3 residues: CASSQDRWAGANVLTF. CDR3 sequence (DNA): TGCGCCAGCAGCCAGGACAGGTGGGCTGGGGCCAACGTCCTGACTTTC.

CDR3 protein: CASRPTLGGGELFF. The CDR3 DNA is TGTGCCAGCAGACCGACTTTGGGGGGCGGGGAGCTGTTTTTT. This rearrangement joins TRBV9 to TRBJ2-2; a possible D gene is TRBD2 (6 bases). Germline loops: CDR1 SGDLS, CDR2 YYNGEE. The CDR3 covers 14 residues. Between the trimmed V and J ends, which lost 5 bases and 7 bases, there was a span of 15 bases. The variable domain in full, completed from reference TRBV9 and TRBJ2-2, reads DSGVTQTPKHLITATGQRVTLRCSPRSGDLSVYWYQQSLDQGLQFLIQYYNGEERAKGNILERFSAQQFPDLHSELNLSSLELGDSALYFCASRPTLGGGELFFGEGSRLTVL.

CDR3 sequence: CASSIDRSEKMNTEAFF. CDR3 DNA sequence: TGTGCCAGTAGTATAGATCGGTCAGAGAAAATGAACACTGAAGCTTTCTTT. This chain links TRBV19 with TRBJ1-1; D call uncertain. Germline lookup yields CDR1 LNHDA and CDR2 SQIVND (reference sequence). Trimming took 0 bases from V and 0 from J, leaving 14 bases between them. CDR3 length equals 17 residues.

The J gene is TRBJ2-7, the V gene TRBV19, with D perhaps matching TRBD1 (6 bases). The germline gives CDR1 LNHDA, CDR2 SQIVND (reference sequence). V lost 7 bases and J lost 3, with 16 bases in between. The CDR3 extends over 14 amino acids. The CDR3 bases are TGTGCCAGTACCATCAGGGGCGGAGTCTACGAGCAGTACTTC. This codes for CASTIRGGVYEQYF.

The V gene is TRBV27, the J gene TRBJ2-5; possibly TRBD1 or TRBD2 for D (5 bases each). V was cut by 5 bases and J by 5 bases, with 9 bases left in between. The CDR3 extends over 12 amino acids. CDR1 MNHEY and CDR2 SMNVEV come from the germline V gene (reference sequence). The CDR3 loop reads CASSPWGETQYF. The DNA for the CDR3 is TGTGCCAGCAGTCCCTGGGGGGAGACCCAGTACTTC.

The chain couples TRBV20-1 to TRBJ2-3; D gene uncertain. V was clipped by 3 bases and J by 8 bases, with 9 bases between them. Germline V gene data show CDR1 as DFQATT and CDR2 as SNEGSKA (reference sequence). The CDR3 is 11 residues long. The DNA of the CDR3 is TGCAGTGCTAGCCTCTTTGGTACGCAGTATTTT. It translates to CSASLFGTQYF.

V and J are TRBV30 and TRBJ1-1, with no clear D. With 8 bases removed from V and 3 bases from J, the gap between germline ends came to 7 bases. CDR3 length: 10 amino acids. Looked up from germline, CDR1 is GTSNPN and CDR2 is SVGIG (reference sequence). The CDR3 DNA is TGTGCCCGTAGGGACACTGAAGCTTTCTTT. Protein: CARRDTEAFF.

This clone was detected only once. The V gene is TRBV4-3, the J gene TRBJ2-1, with TRBD2 matching over 7 bases. This CDR3 spans 18 amino acids. Germline V gives CDR1 LGHNA, CDR2 YSLEER. After removal of 0 bases from V and 7 bases from J, the junction contained 15 bases not matched to a gene. The CDR3 coding sequence is TGCGCCAGCAGCCAAGAACCAGGGAAGGGACTACTACTAAATGAGCAGTTCTTC. Its protein is CASSQEPGKGLLLNEQFF.

In this sample, this clone is medium-sized. The chain is built from TRBV5-4 and TRBJ2-1; 7 bases are shared with TRBD1. The trim removed 0 bases at V and 2 bases at J, leaving 2 bases unmatched. CDR3 length: 15 amino acids. Germline V gene lookup returns CDR1 SGHNT and CDR2 YYREEE (reference sequence). This CDR3 reads CASSLGDRAYNEQFF. The CDR3, as DNA: TGTGCCAGCAGCTTGGGAGACAGGGCCTACAATGAGCAGTTCTTC.

The CDR3 DNA sequence: TGTGCCTGGAACCGACAGGGAAGTTGGAATGAAAAACTGTTTTTT. Protein sequence: CAWNRQGSWNEKLFF. The chain couples TRBV30 to TRBJ1-4; 7 bases are shared with TRBD1. V was clipped by 4 bases and J by 5 bases; unmatched bases: 10. Germline V gene lookup returns CDR1 GTSNPN and CDR2 SVGIG (reference sequence). The CDR3 is made up of 15 amino acids.

In this sample, this clone is medium-sized. The chain recombines TRBV7-8 with TRBJ2-7; a possible D gene is TRBD2 (5 bases). Germline V gives CDR1 SGHVS, CDR2 FQNEAQ. V was pared by 8 bases and J by 2 bases, with 13 bases between. The CDR3 is made up of 13 amino acids. In nucleotides, the CDR3 is TGTGCCAGCGGCCTTGGACTTACCTACGAGCAGTACTTC. It is translated as CASGLGLTYEQYF.

The V call is TRBV11-2, the J call TRBJ1-1, with D unclear. The CDR3 runs 18 residues. Trimming cost V 0 bases and J 0 bases, with 17 bases left between them. Germline V CDR1 and CDR2: SGHAT, FQNNGV. CDR3 protein: CASSLEVRALTMNTEAFF. DNA for the CDR3: TGTGCCAGCAGCTTAGAGGTGCGAGCTCTTACTATGAACACTGAAGCTTTCTTT. Together with reference TRBV11-2 and TRBJ1-1, the CDR3 gives the full variable domain: EAGVAQSPRYKIIEKRQSVAFWCNPISGHATLYWYQQILGQGPKLLIQFQNNGVVDDSQLPKDRFSAERLKGVDSTLKIQPAKLEDSAVYLCASSLEVRALTMNTEAFFGQGTRLTVV.

The rearrangement uses TRBV7-6 and TRBJ2-3; 7 bases agree with TRBD2. The CDR3 runs 15 residues. Germline trimming cut 3 bases from V and 3 bases from J; bases unmatched to any gene: 6. Germline assignment: CDR1 SGHVS and CDR2 FNYEAQ. The CDR3 DNA reads as TGTGCCAGCAGCTTTGGGGACTACCAGACAGATACGCAGTATTTT. Translated: CASSFGDYQTDTQYF. Filled out from reference TRBV7-6 and TRBJ2-3, the complete variable domain reads GAGVSQSPRYKVTKRGQDVALRCDPISGHVSLYWYRQALGQGPEFLTYFNYEAQQDKSGLPNDRFSAERPEGSISTLTIQRTEQRDSAMYRCASSFGDYQTDTQYFGPGTRLTVL.

The V call is TRBV6-6, the J call TRBJ1-2; D unclear. Germline CDR1 and CDR2: MNHNY and SVGAGI (reference sequence). Between the trimmed V and J ends, which lost 6 bases and 14 bases, there was a span of 16 bases. The CDR3 is 11 residues long. CDR3 coding DNA: TGTGCCAGCAGCCAAGCCGGGATTGGGACCTTC. This codes for CASSQAGIGTF.

This clone was detected only a few times. The CDR3 loop is CASSSRDRVQETQYF. CDR3 sequence (DNA): TGTGCCAGCAGTTCCCGGGACAGGGTCCAAGAGACCCAGTACTTC. The chain uses TRBV28 and TRBJ2-5; the match to TRBD1 covers 9 bases. Germline trimming cut 4 bases from V and 1 base from J; bases unmatched to any gene: 4. The germline V gene has CDR1 MDHEN and CDR2 SYDVKM. This CDR3 is built from 15 residues.

V gene TRBV7-9 combines with J gene TRBJ2-7, with 7 bases matching TRBD1. Germline V gene data show CDR1 as SEHNR and CDR2 as FQNEAQ (reference sequence). The CDR3 covers 13 residues. J gave up 1 base and V 5 bases, and 2 bases lay outside the gene matches. The CDR3 sequence: CASSAQGSYEQYF. As DNA, the CDR3 is TGTGCCAGCAGCGCACAGGGGTCCTACGAGCAGTACTTC.